This is a list of T cell receptor beta chains from one sample in a study of PD-1 blockade in classical Hodgkin lymphoma. Sequenced by immunoSEQ multiplex PCR; TCRdb stores in-frame clones only, minus some. The table lists about 15,000 clones, around 84% of them singletons, with approximately 0.8% in the top ten. Input material: CD4+ T cells from blood. These receptors originate from a human donor with classical Hodgkin lymphoma. Both conserved end residues are part of each CDR3. D genes are given only for firm matches. Rows give clone size only sometimes, using once, few, many, or a class for an expanded clone.

J: TRBJ2-5; D: .; size: .; V: TRBV19; CDR3: CASSISGVETQYF; DNA: TGTGCCAGTAGTATTTCGGGAGTGGAGACCCAGTACTTC
J: TRBJ2-1; D: TRBD2; size: .; V: TRBV7-3; CDR3: CASSEAGLADNEQFF; DNA: TGTGCCAGCAGCGAGGCGGGACTAGCGGACAATGAGCAGTTCTTC
J: TRBJ1-5; D: .; size: .; V: TRBV7-2; CDR3: CASSLAGGSNQPQHF; DNA: TGTGCCAGCAGCTTAGCGGGGGGGTCCAATCAGCCCCAGCATTTT
J: TRBJ1-5; D: TRBD1; size: .; V: TRBV11-2; CDR3: CASSLGQGGNQPQHF; DNA: TGTGCCAGCAGCTTAGGACAGGGGGGGAATCAGCCCCAGCATTTT
J: TRBJ2-4; D: TRBD1; size: few; V: TRBV28; CDR3: CASRGQGAKNIQYF; DNA: TGTGCCAGCAGGGGACAGGGGGCCAAAAACATTCAGTACTTC
J: TRBJ2-3; D: .; size: .; V: TRBV7-3; CDR3: CASSLGTYHSAQYF; DNA: TGTGCCAGCAGCTTAGGGACTTACCACTCGGCGCAGTATTTT
J: TRBJ2-1; D: TRBD1; size: .; V: TRBV10-3; CDR3: CAISETGEKQFF; DNA: TGTGCCATCAGTGAGACAGGGGAGAAGCAGTTCTTC
J: TRBJ2-7; D: TRBD2; size: .; V: TRBV28; CDR3: CASSSAGGGSYEQYF; DNA: TGTGCCAGCAGTTCCGCCGGGGGAGGGTCCTACGAGCAGTACTTC
J: TRBJ1-2; D: TRBD1; size: .; V: TRBV19; CDR3: CASSILPGQGYYGYTF; DNA: TGTGCCAGTAGTATTCTCCCCGGACAGGGCTACTATGGCTACACCTTC
J: TRBJ2-1; D: TRBD1; size: .; V: TRBV5-1; CDR3: CASSLQGAQGQFF; DNA: TGCGCCAGCAGCTTGCAGGGGGCGCAGGGGCAGTTCTTC
J: TRBJ2-3; D: .; size: .; V: TRBV7-9; CDR3: CASRDISTDTQYF; DNA: TGTGCCAGCCGGGACATAAGCACAGATACGCAGTATTTT
J: TRBJ1-5; D: .; size: .; V: TRBV19; CDR3: CASISQGASNQPQHF; DNA: TGTGCCAGTATCTCACAGGGCGCCAGCAATCAGCCCCAGCATTTT
J: TRBJ1-1; D: .; size: .; V: TRBV15; CDR3: CATSGRAGGWYTEAFF; DNA: TGTGCCACCAGCGGGAGGGCCGGGGGGTGGTACACTGAAGCTTTCTTT
J: TRBJ2-1; D: .; size: .; V: TRBV14; CDR3: CASSQDAGRGEQFF; DNA: TGTGCCAGCAGCCAAGACGCGGGCCGGGGAGAGCAGTTCTTC
J: TRBJ2-5; D: TRBD2; size: .; V: TRBV7-8; CDR3: CASSFRLAGGRSGETQYF; DNA: TGTGCCAGCAGCTTCCGACTAGCGGGAGGGAGGTCCGGAGAGACCCAGTACTTC
J: TRBJ2-1; D: .; size: .; V: TRBV7-2; CDR3: CASSWSRDEQFF; DNA: TGTGCCAGCAGCTGGTCTAGGGATGAGCAGTTCTTC
J: TRBJ2-1; D: .; size: .; V: TRBV7-9; CDR3: CASLRGSGSEQFF; DNA: TGTGCCAGCCTACGGGGGAGTGGGAGTGAGCAGTTCTTC
J: TRBJ1-2; D: .; size: few; V: TRBV29-1; CDR3: CSAGSRGGYTF; DNA: TGCAGCGCAGGATCAAGGGGAGGCTACACCTTC
J: TRBJ2-7; D: TRBD1; size: .; V: TRBV7-2; CDR3: CASSLDRGWEQYF; DNA: TGTGCCAGCAGCTTGGACAGGGGGTGGGAGCAGTACTTC
J: TRBJ2-7; D: .; size: .; V: TRBV6-5; CDR3: CASSYAGSAYEQYF; DNA: TGTGCCAGCAGTTACGCAGGCAGTGCCTACGAGCAGTACTTC
J: TRBJ1-2; D: .; size: .; V: TRBV19; CDR3: CASSMMGAPGPANYGYTF; DNA: TGTGCCAGTAGTATGATGGGGGCTCCCGGTCCGGCTAACTATGGCTACACCTTC
J: TRBJ2-5; D: TRBD1; size: .; V: TRBV7-2; CDR3: CASSPGQGETQYF; DNA: TGTGCCAGCAGCCCCGGACAGGGGGAGACCCAGTACTTC
J: TRBJ1-4; D: TRBD1; size: few; V: TRBV2; CDR3: CASSLGQGNEKLFF; DNA: TGTGCCAGCAGTCTGGGACAGGGGAATGAAAAACTGTTTTTT
J: TRBJ2-1; D: TRBD1; size: .; V: TRBV6-5; CDR3: CASSHDRGNYNEQFF; DNA: TGTGCCAGCAGTCATGACAGGGGGAACTACAATGAGCAGTTCTTC
J: TRBJ2-7; D: TRBD1; size: .; V: TRBV9; CDR3: CASSAGTGYEQYF; DNA: TGTGCCAGCAGCGCCGGGACAGGTTACGAGCAGTACTTC
J: TRBJ2-7; D: .; size: .; V: TRBV10-3; CDR3: CAISPFHEQYF; DNA: TGTGCCATCAGTCCTTTCCACGAGCAGTACTTC
J: TRBJ1-1; D: .; size: once; V: TRBV6-5; CDR3: CASSPRDPTKTEAFF; DNA: TGTGCCAGCAGTCCCCGGGACCCTACTAAGACTGAAGCTTTCTTT
J: TRBJ2-3; D: TRBD2; size: .; V: TRBV29-1; CDR3: CSVSTSGRGTDTQYF; DNA: TGCAGCGTGTCGACTAGCGGGAGGGGAACAGATACGCAGTATTTT